The 28 T cell receptor beta chains below come from one sample, sequenced in a study of beta chain features in type 1 diabetes. The entirety of the isolated RNA underwent reverse transcription, so expressed TCRB transcripts were sequenced. Sequencing was performed with immunoSEQ multiplex PCR; in TCRdb, only in-frame clones are kept and a portion is missing. The sample yields approximately 250,000 clones, roughly 15% seen once. Sequenced sample: naive CD4+ T cells from blood. The receptor set was obtained from a woman between 40 and 50 years old in good health.

The chain couples TRBV25-1 to TRBJ2-5; 9 bases match TRBD1. The J call may be wrong; the DNA end is better matched by TRBJ2-7. This CDR3 is 15 amino acids long. In germline, CDR1 is MGHDK, CDR2 SYGVNS. The CDR3 sequence is CASSEFGTGSYEQYF. The CDR3 DNA reads TGTGCCAGCAGTGAATTTGGGACAGGGTCCTACGAGCAGTACTTC.

This clone was counted between two and nine times. CDR3 DNA sequence: TGCGCCAGCAGTGACGGGGGGCGAGCAGATACGCAGTATTTT. This sequence encodes CASSDGGRADTQYF. This chain links TRBV10-1 with TRBJ2-3; tentative D call: TRBD2 (7 bases). Germline V gives CDR1 WNHNN, CDR2 SYGVQD (reference sequence). Trimming took off 3 bases at V and 4 bases at J, with 11 bases between the two ends. The CDR3 sequence is 14 residues long.

This chain joins TRBV6-5 and TRBJ1-4; TRBD1 matches 11 bases. The trim removed 6 bases at V and 4 bases at J, leaving 4 bases unmatched. CDR1 and CDR2 (germline): MNHEY, SVGAGI. The CDR3 spans 15 residues. The CDR3 DNA is TGTGCCAGCAGAGGACAGGGGGCTGGTAATGAAAAACTGTTTTTT. It is translated as CASRGQGAGNEKLFF.

This chain joins TRBV7-9 and TRBJ1-2; 8 bases are a match to TRBD1. V dropped 5 bases and J dropped 4; count of bases not matched to a gene: 12. This CDR3 is 16 amino acids long. Germline lookup yields CDR1 SEHNR and CDR2 FQNEAQ (reference sequence). CDR3 sequence reads: CASSRTGTGLPYGYTF. The CDR3 region has the DNA TGTGCCAGCAGCCGAACCGGGACAGGTCTTCCCTATGGCTACACCTTC.

The V call is TRBV25-1, the J call TRBJ1-2, with TRBD1 identical over 8 bases. CDR3 size: 15 residues. The germline gives CDR1 MGHDK, CDR2 SYGVNS. The V segment lost 3 bases and the J segment 8 bases; nucleotides outside the gene matches: 11. The CDR3 loop is CASSDQGTGAWGYTF. CDR3 nucleotide sequence: TGTGCCAGCAGTGATCAGGGGACAGGCGCCTGGGGCTACACCTTC.

The table lists this clone with a few counts. J is TRBJ2-1 and V is TRBV7-2; 8 nucleotides agree with TRBD2. Trimming removed 5 bases from V and 2 bases from J; junction bases left unmatched: 8. Germline V lookup: CDR1 SGHTA, CDR2 FQGNSA. This CDR3 contains 16 residues. CDR3 DNA sequence: TGTGCCAGCAGCAACAGCGGGGGCCTTGCCTACAATGAGCAGTTCTTC. Translated: CASSNSGGLAYNEQFF.

The rearrangement uses TRBV18 and TRBJ1-5; maybe TRBD1 (6 bases). V was pared by 2 bases and J by 0 bases, with 14 bases between. The CDR3 sequence is 17 residues long. In germline, CDR1 is KGHSH, CDR2 LQKENI. The CDR3 here is CASSPDRSVYSNQPQHF. DNA for the CDR3: TGTGCCAGCTCACCAGACAGGTCCGTTTATAGCAATCAGCCCCAGCATTTT.

There are a few counts of this clone. V and J are TRBV5-1 and TRBJ2-7; D remains ambiguous. The germline V and J ends were trimmed by 4 bases and 3 bases, with 14 bases remaining between them. Looked up from germline, CDR1 is SGHRS and CDR2 is YFSETQ. The CDR3 extends over 14 amino acids. The CDR3, as DNA: TGCGCCAGCAGCGTAGGAACAGAACACTACGAGCAGTACTTC. Protein sequence: CASSVGTEHYEQYF.

In its sample, this clone was seen a few times. V gene TRBV9 combines with J gene TRBJ2-3, with 10 bases fitting TRBD2. V lost 0 bases, J lost 4 bases, and 5 bases stayed unmatched. Germline CDR1 reads SGDLS; CDR2 reads YYNGEE. This CDR3 contains 16 residues. The CDR3 DNA reads TGTGCCAGCAGCGTAGAAGCTAGCGGGGGCTCAGATACGCAGTATTTT. It yields the protein CASSVEASGGSDTQYF.

V gene TRBV11-2 combines with J gene TRBJ1-1; 7 nucleotides line up with TRBD1. This CDR3 has 12 amino acids. V was clipped by 2 bases and J by 6 bases; unmatched bases: 0. Germline CDR1 is SGHAT and CDR2 is FQNNGV. Here the CDR3 reads CASSLQGAEAFF. The CDR3 DNA sequence: TGTGCCAGCAGCTTACAGGGGGCTGAAGCTTTCTTT.

The rearrangement links TRBV7-9 to TRBJ1-2, with 8 nucleotides matching TRBD1. Trimming removed 4 bases from V and 8 bases from J; junction bases left unmatched: 12. This CDR3 is 15 amino acids long. CDR1 and CDR2 from the germline V gene are SEHNR and FQNEAQ (reference sequence). The DNA of the CDR3 is TGTGCCAGCAGCTCCCTTCGACCAGGGGGCCAGGGCTACACCTTC. Translation gives CASSSLRPGGQGYTF.

In its sample, this clone was seen a few times. J is TRBJ2-7 and V is TRBV5-1, with a tentative D call TRBD1 (6 bases). The CDR3 sequence is 17 residues long. The ends were cut back, 3 bases at V and 0 bases at J, with 19 bases in the middle. Germline V gene sequence: CDR1 SGHRS, CDR2 YFSETQ. The CDR3 sequence is CASSWGHGRGSSYEQYF. The CDR3 DNA sequence: TGCGCCAGCAGCTGGGGCCATGGTAGGGGGAGCTCCTACGAGCAGTACTTC.

This clone showed up many times. The chain joins TRBV29-1 to TRBJ2-7; D is undetermined. Germline CDR1 and CDR2: SQVTM and ANQGSEA. CDR3 length equals 11 residues. The V end lost 4 bases, the J end lost 3 bases, and 7 bases lay between the germline ends. DNA for the CDR3: TGCAGCGTTGTTTTGAGCTACGAGCAGTACTTC. Amino acid sequence: CSVVLSYEQYF.

The J gene is TRBJ2-7, the V gene TRBV6-1; D gene uncertain. Germline lookup yields CDR1 MNHNS and CDR2 SASEGT. The germline V and J ends were trimmed by 5 bases and 3 bases, with 17 bases remaining between them. This CDR3 is 15 amino acids long. CDR3 region: CASSWRPDPNYEQYF. The CDR3 nucleotides read TGTGCCAGCAGTTGGAGACCAGATCCTAACTACGAGCAGTACTTC.

This clone came up a few times. The chain is built from TRBV13 and TRBJ1-4; 8 nucleotides agree with TRBD1. The germline V gene encodes CDR1 PRHDT and CDR2 FYEKMQ (reference sequence). V lost 2 bases, J lost 8 bases, and 7 bases stayed unmatched. This CDR3 has 15 amino acids. CDR3 sequence: CASSLWAGGREKLFF. In DNA form, the CDR3 reads TGTGCCAGCAGCTTATGGGCAGGGGGCCGCGAAAAACTGTTTTTT.

The chain has TRBV4-3 and TRBJ1-2; D gene ambiguous. CDR3 size: 15 residues. Germline CDR1 LGHNA, CDR2 YSLEER. The V end lost 0 bases, the J end lost 3 bases, and 11 bases lay between the germline ends. CDR3 nucleotide sequence: TGCGCCAGCAGCCAAGAATCCGGCCAGGACTATGGCTACACCTTC. It specifies CASSQESGQDYGYTF.

This clone has a handful of counts. The gene calls are TRBV5-4 and TRBJ1-1, with D perhaps matching TRBD1 (6 bases). Trimming pared 3 bases from V and 1 base from J, leaving 13 bases between. CDR3 size: 15 residues. Germline CDR1 SGHNT, CDR2 YYREEE (reference sequence). The CDR3 DNA reads as TGTGCCAGCAGCTCCCTGACAGGCCAGAACACTGAAGCTTTCTTT. The encoded protein is CASSSLTGQNTEAFF.

The chain combines TRBV6-1 with TRBJ2-7; tentative D call: TRBD1 (5 bases). In germline, CDR1 is MNHNS, CDR2 SASEGT. V was pared by 8 bases and J by 5 bases, with 19 bases between. This CDR3 is 14 amino acids long. DNA for the CDR3: TGTGCCAGCTCGACCGGAAGGGGCAGGCACGAGCAGTACTTC. It encodes CASSTGRGRHEQYF.

This clone was detected only a few times. The V gene is TRBV5-4, the J gene TRBJ2-7; tentative D call: TRBD2 (6 bases). The germline V and J ends were trimmed by 7 bases and 2 bases, with 16 bases remaining between them. Germline CDR1 SGHNT, CDR2 YYREEE (reference sequence). The CDR3 totals 14 residues. CDR3 protein: CASRPGDPTYEQYF. DNA for the CDR3: TGTGCCAGCCGCCCGGGGGACCCCACCTACGAGCAGTACTTC.

Only a few counts were recorded for this clone. This chain links TRBV5-1 with TRBJ1-2, with TRBD1 identical over 7 bases. The CDR3 covers 13 residues. The germline CDR1 and CDR2 sequences are SGHRS and YFSETQ. Trimming removed 0 bases from V and 13 bases from J; junction bases left unmatched: 9. The CDR3 loop reads CASSLEGQLGITF. CDR3 bases: TGCGCCAGCAGCTTGGAGGGACAGCTGGGAATCACCTTC. Full variable domain (missing parts from reference TRBV5-1 and TRBJ1-2): KAGVTQTPRYLIKTRGQQVTLSCSPISGHRSVSWYQQTPGQGLQFLFEYFSETQRNKGNFPGRFSGRQFSNSRSEMNVSTLELGDSALYLCASSLEGQLGITFGSGTRLTVV.

The J gene is TRBJ2-5, the V gene TRBV6-4, with D possibly matching TRBD2 (6 bases). The CDR3 spans 13 residues. Germline values: CDR1 MRHNA, CDR2 SNTAGT. V lost 7 bases and J lost 4, with 13 bases in between. CDR3 protein: CASTLGGGETQYF. CDR3 bases: TGTGCCAGCACCCTGGGGGGTGGAGAGACCCAGTACTTC.

A word on this clone: One junction end does not reproduce the germline sequence, and a read error may be involved. V is TRBV18 and J is TRBJ1-5, with D perhaps matching TRBD1 (5 bases). The CDR3 extends over 13 amino acids. Germline V gene data show CDR1 as KGHSH and CDR2 as LQKENI. The CDR3 protein is CASSRGSIQPQHF. The CDR3 nucleotides are TGTGCCAGCTCCCGGGGGAGCATTCAGCCCCAGCATTTT.

This clone was seen more than once but under ten times. This chain uses TRBV19 with TRBJ2-1; 8 positions agree with TRBD1. Germline values: CDR1 LNHDA, CDR2 SQIVND (reference sequence). This CDR3 is built from 15 residues. J lost 9 bases, V lost 1 base, and 8 bases had no gene match. The CDR3 protein is CASSIGDRFRGEQFF. Written as DNA, the CDR3 is TGTGCCAGTAGTATAGGGGACAGGTTCCGTGGTGAGCAGTTCTTC.

The CDR3 coding sequence is TGTGCCAGCAGCTTGGCAAGGACAGGGGGTGCGGACGAGCAGTACTTC. Its protein is CASSLARTGGADEQYF. The genes are TRBV5-8 and TRBJ2-7, with 10 bases fitting TRBD1. This CDR3 has 16 residues. With V trimmed by 0 bases and J by 5 bases, 8 bases remained unmatched. Germline values: CDR1 SGHTS, CDR2 YDEGEE.

The chain carries TRBV5-6 and TRBJ1-4; possibly TRBD1 for D (5 bases). Germline values: CDR1 SGHDT, CDR2 YYEEEE. There are 16 residues in the CDR3. V gave up 1 base and J gave up 7 bases, with 17 bases separating them. The CDR3 region is CASSLPRRGGGEKLFF. CDR3 DNA: TGTGCCAGCAGCTTGCCTCGAAGGGGCGGGGGTGAAAAACTGTTTTTT.

There are a few counts of this clone. The gene calls are TRBV7-2 and TRBJ2-3, with 10 positions matching TRBD2. Germline assignment: CDR1 SGHTA and CDR2 FQGNSA. V dropped 2 bases and J dropped 3; count of bases not matched to a gene: 2. The CDR3 runs 15 residues. CDR3 nucleotides: TGTGCCAGCAGCTTAAGCGGGGGGGCGACAGATACGCAGTATTTT. It translates to CASSLSGGATDTQYF.

This clone was detected a few times. V gene TRBV9 combines with J gene TRBJ2-1; TRBD2 is a possible D gene (6 bases). CDR3 size: 12 residues. Germline V gene sequence: CDR1 SGDLS, CDR2 YYNGEE. V was trimmed by 4 bases and J by 15 bases, leaving 17 bases between them. In DNA form, the CDR3 reads TGTGCCAGCAGCCCCCGGGACTCGCCTGCGTTCTTC. It is translated as CASSPRDSPAFF. Based on the CDR3 plus reference TRBV9 and TRBJ2-1, the full variable domain is DSGVTQTPKHLITATGQRVTLRCSPRSGDLSVYWYQQSLDQGLQFLIQYYNGEERAKGNILERFSAQQFPDLHSELNLSSLELGDSALYFCASSPRDSPAFFGPGTRLTVL.

V gene TRBV7-2 combines with J gene TRBJ2-5; D is possibly TRBD2 (5 bases). V lost 6 bases to trimming and J lost 2 bases, with 13 bases between them. This CDR3 spans 14 amino acids. CDR1 SGHTA and CDR2 FQGNSA come from the germline V gene. This CDR3 is CASSLMRAQETQYF. As DNA, the CDR3 is TGTGCCAGCAGTCTAATGAGGGCTCAAGAGACCCAGTACTTC.